The source of this T cell receptor (beta chain) is a study of early T cells in non-severe SARS-CoV-2 infection. The TCR library protocol attached unique molecular identifiers to the individual cDNA molecules. Using its own MiXCR run on the 5' RACE reads, TCRdb lists one record per CDR3 protein. Among about 81,000 distinct CDR3 sequences listed, 5% to 7% were seen once. Germline loops: CDR1 SGHRS, CDR2 YFSETQ. CDR3 length: 14 residues. V lost 0 bases, J lost 2 bases, and 9 bases lay in between. The receptor was derived from an adult who was a healthcare worker with PCR-confirmed SARS-CoV-2 infection or an uninfected control (not recorded which). The rearrangement uses TRBV5-1 and TRBJ2-7, with D maybe TRBD1 (5 bases). The sequenced sample was whole blood. The CDR3 loop is CASSLVQETYEQYF. CDR3 DNA sequence: TGCGCCAGCAGCTTGGTACAGGAAACCTACGAGCAGTACTTC. Using reference TRBV5-1 and TRBJ2-7 for the parts outside the CDR3, the full variable domain is KAGVTQTPRYLIKTRGQQVTLSCSPISGHRSVSWYQQTPGQGLQFLFEYFSETQRNKGNFPGRFSGRQFSNSRSEMNVSTLELGDSALYLCASSLVQETYEQYFGPGTRLTVT.